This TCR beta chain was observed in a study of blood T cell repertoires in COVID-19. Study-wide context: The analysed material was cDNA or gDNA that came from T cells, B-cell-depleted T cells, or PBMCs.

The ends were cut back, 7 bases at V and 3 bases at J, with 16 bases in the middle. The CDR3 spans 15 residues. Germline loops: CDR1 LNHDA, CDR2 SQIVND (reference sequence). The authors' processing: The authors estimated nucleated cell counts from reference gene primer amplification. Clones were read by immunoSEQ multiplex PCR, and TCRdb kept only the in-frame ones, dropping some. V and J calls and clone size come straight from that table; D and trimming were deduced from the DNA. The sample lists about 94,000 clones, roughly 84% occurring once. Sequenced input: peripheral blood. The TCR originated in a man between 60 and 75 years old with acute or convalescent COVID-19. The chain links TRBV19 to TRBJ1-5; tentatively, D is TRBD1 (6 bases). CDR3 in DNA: TGTGCCAGTATTCACCTTGGACAGCACAATCAGCCCCAGCATTTT. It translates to CASIHLGQHNQPQHF.